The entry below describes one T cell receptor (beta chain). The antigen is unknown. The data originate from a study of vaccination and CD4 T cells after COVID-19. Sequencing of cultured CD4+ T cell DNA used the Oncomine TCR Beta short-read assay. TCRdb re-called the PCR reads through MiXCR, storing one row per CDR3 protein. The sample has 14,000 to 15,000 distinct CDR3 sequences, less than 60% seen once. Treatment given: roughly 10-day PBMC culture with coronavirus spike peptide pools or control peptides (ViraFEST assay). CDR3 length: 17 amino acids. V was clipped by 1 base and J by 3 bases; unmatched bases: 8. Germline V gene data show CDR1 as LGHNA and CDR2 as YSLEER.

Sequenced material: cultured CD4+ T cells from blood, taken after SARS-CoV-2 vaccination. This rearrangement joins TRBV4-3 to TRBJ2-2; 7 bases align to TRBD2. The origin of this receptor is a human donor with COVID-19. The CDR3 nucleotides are TGCGCCAGCAGCCAAGCCTCAGGACTAGGGGACACCGGGGAGCTGTTTTTT. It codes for CASSQASGLGDTGELFF.